This TCR beta chain was found in a study of blood T cell repertoires in COVID-19. At the level of the study: Sites across the United States, Italy and Spain contributed samples from acute and convalescent COVID-19. PBMCs, B-cell-depleted T cells, or T cells were the source of the cDNA or gDNA that made up the material.

The CDR3 has 14 amino acids. The germline CDR1 and CDR2 sequences are SEHNR and FQNEAQ (reference sequence). Trimming took 1 base from V and 7 from J, leaving 13 bases between them. Methods used by the authors: Estimation of nucleated cell counts relied on the amplification of reference gene primers. Assay: immunoSEQ multiplex PCR; the TCRdb copy retains only in-frame clones and omits some. V and J calls and clone size are as listed in that table; D and trimming were resolved from the DNA. Found here are about 230,000 clones, roughly 80% of them singletons; the top ten hold around 8%. The V gene is TRBV7-9, the J gene TRBJ1-2, with TRBD1 as a possible D gene (5 bases). The source of this sequence is a woman older than 75 with acute or convalescent COVID-19. Sequences were obtained from peripheral blood. DNA for the CDR3: TGTGCCAGCAGCTTAGATCGGGGGATTAGTGGCTACACCTTC. Its protein is CASSLDRGISGYTF.